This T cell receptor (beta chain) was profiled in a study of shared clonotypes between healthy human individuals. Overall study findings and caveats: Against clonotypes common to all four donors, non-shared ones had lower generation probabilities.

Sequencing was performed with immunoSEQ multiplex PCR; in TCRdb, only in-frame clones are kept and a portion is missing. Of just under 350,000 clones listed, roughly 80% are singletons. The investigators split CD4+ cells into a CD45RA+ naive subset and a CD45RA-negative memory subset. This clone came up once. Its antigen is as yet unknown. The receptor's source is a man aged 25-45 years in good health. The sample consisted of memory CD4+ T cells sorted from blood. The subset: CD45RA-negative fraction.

The DNA of the CDR3 is TGTGCCAGCAGCTTCAGGGACTCGGCTCTCCACTTT. Amino acid sequence: CASSFRDSALHF. The chain recombines TRBV5-6 with TRBJ1-6, with a possible D match to TRBD1 (5 bases). Germline V gene lookup returns CDR1 SGHDT and CDR2 YYEEEE. V was trimmed by 2 bases and J by 16 bases, leaving 13 bases between them. This CDR3 has 12 residues. The entire variable domain, with the rest obtained from reference TRBV5-6 and TRBJ1-6, is as follows: DAGVTQSPTHLIKTRGQQVTLRCSPKSGHDTVSWYQQALGQGPQFIFQYYEEEERQRGNFPDRFSGHQFPNYSSELNVNALLLGDSALYLCASSFRDSALHFGNGTRLTVT.